What follows are 10 T cell receptor beta chains derived from one specimen sequenced in a study of blood T cell repertoires in COVID-19. Data came from immunoSEQ multiplex PCR; TCRdb stores just in-frame clones and leaves some out. The sample holds around 320,000 clones; 75% to 90% are singletons and the top ten take approximately 2%. Sequences were obtained from peripheral blood. The receptors come from a man younger than 30 with active or convalescent COVID-19.

The chain is built from TRBV28 and TRBJ1-2; D is possibly TRBD1 (6 bases). This CDR3 comprises 15 residues. V shed 8 bases and J shed 0 bases, with 16 bases lying between them. Germline V gene sequence: CDR1 MDHEN, CDR2 SYDVKM. The DNA for the CDR3 is TGTGCCAGCCAACCCCCCGGGACACCTAACTATGGCTACACCTTC. This sequence encodes CASQPPGTPNYGYTF.

The chain joins TRBV6-2 or TRBV6-3 to TRBJ2-5; 8 bases map to TRBD1. V trimming: 2 bases; J trimming: 4 bases; junction bases outside the gene matches: 6. CDR1 is MNHEY and CDR2 is SVGEGT in the germline V gene. CDR3 length equals 15 residues. CDR3 DNA sequence: TGTGCCAGCAGTTACCGACAGGGGACAATAGAGACCCAGTACTTC. Translating it yields CASSYRQGTIETQYF.

The gene calls are TRBV19 and TRBJ1-6; 8 bases fit TRBD1. CDR3 length: 15 amino acids. V was pared by 6 bases and J by 9 bases, with 10 bases of the junction left unmatched. CDR1 and CDR2 from the germline V gene are LNHDA and SQIVND (reference sequence). CDR3 nucleotide sequence: TGTGCCAGTAGACCGCTACAGGGGGTGTTTTCACCCCTCCACTTT. Protein sequence: CASRPLQGVFSPLHF.

The chain couples TRBV7-2 to TRBJ1-2, with D perhaps matching TRBD1 (5 bases). Trimming stripped 5 bases from V and 4 bases from J, with 26 bases between. The length of the CDR3 is 18 residues. Per germline, CDR1 SGHTA and CDR2 FQGNSA. CDR3 residues: CASSQPGSGFGSLYGYTF. The DNA for the CDR3 is TGTGCCAGCAGCCAACCAGGGTCAGGGTTCGGTTCCCTCTATGGCTACACCTTC.

The chain joins TRBV5-1 to TRBJ2-2; 9 bases line up with TRBD2. Germline values: CDR1 SGHRS, CDR2 YFSETQ. Germline trimming cut 6 bases from V and 4 bases from J; bases unmatched to any gene: 7. The CDR3 covers 15 residues. CDR3 sequence reads: CASTLAGTGTGELFF. CDR3 DNA sequence: TGCGCCAGCACCCTAGCGGGGACGGGCACCGGGGAGCTGTTTTTT.

V and J are TRBV7-2 and TRBJ2-5, with 8 positions matching TRBD2. The trim removed 1 base at V and 6 bases at J, leaving 10 bases unmatched. The CDR3 is 16 residues long. CDR1 SGHTA and CDR2 FQGNSA come from the germline V gene. CDR3 nucleotides: TGTGCCAGCAGCTTAGATGGCGGGGGGCTCCATAAGACCCAGTACTTC. Protein sequence: CASSLDGGGLHKTQYF.

Worth noting for this clone: A far larger clone lies a single base away; this is likely a read error. The V gene is TRBV12-3 or TRBV12-4, the J gene TRBJ1-5, with D maybe TRBD1 (5 bases). Trimming pared 6 bases from V and 0 bases from J, leaving 6 bases between. The CDR3 spans 13 residues. CDR3 nucleotides: TGTGCCAGCAGGACAGATAGCAATCAGCCCCAGCATTTT. This codes for CASRTDSNQPQHF.

The chain has TRBV5-8 and TRBJ1-2; 8 bases are shared with TRBD1. Per germline, CDR1 SGHTS and CDR2 YDEGEE. This CDR3 spans 16 amino acids. With 0 bases clipped from V and 10 bases from J, the junction kept 14 bases outside the gene matches. The CDR3 DNA sequence: TGTGCCAGCAGCTTGGCCGGGACAGGAGCCCGGCTAGTCTACACCTTC. Its protein product is CASSLAGTGARLVYTF.

The chain recombines TRBV12-2 with TRBJ2-7; the D call in the table, TRBD2, was not verified against the DNA. TRBV12-2 constitutes a pseudogene. This CDR3 contains 15 residues. CDR3 nucleotide sequence: TGTGCAAGTCGCTCGCCTTCGCTAGATACCTACGAGCAGTACTTC. This gives the protein CASRSPSLDTYEQYF.

The CDR3 coding sequence is TGTGCCATCAGTGACGGGGGTTCGTTGAACTACACCTTC. It translates to CAISDGGSLNYTF. The rearrangement joins TRBV10-3 to TRBJ1-2; TRBD1 is a possible D gene (5 bases). The CDR3 covers 13 residues. V lost 3 bases and J lost 10, with 15 bases in between. Per the germline V gene, CDR1 is ENHRY and CDR2 is SYGVKD.